The next 21 T cell receptor beta chains were all read from a single sample in a study of cytomegalovirus exposure and HLA in healthy donors. The PCR contained 60 Vbeta and 13 Jbeta primers. TCRdb's copy holds only in-frame clones and misses some; the assay was immunoSEQ multiplex PCR. The table lists 150,000 to 200,000 clones, 75% to 90% of them singletons, with approximately 1.8% in the top ten. The sequenced sample was PBMCs. The source is a human donor in good health.

This chain uses TRBV6-6 with TRBJ2-2; no clear D gene. V shed 7 bases and J shed 4 bases, with 10 bases lying between them. In germline, CDR1 is MNHNY, CDR2 SVGAGI (reference sequence). The CDR3 runs 13 residues. CDR3 sequence: CASTRSVTGELFF. The DNA of the CDR3 is TGTGCCAGCACCAGGTCGGTCACCGGGGAGCTGTTTTTT.

The rearrangement links TRBV6-6 to TRBJ2-3; 8 bases align to TRBD2. V shed 2 bases, J shed 4 bases, and the junction held 2 bases outside the gene matches. The germline V gene encodes CDR1 MNHNY and CDR2 SVGAGI (reference sequence). The CDR3 loop spans 14 amino acids. The CDR3 DNA reads as TGTGCCAGCAGTTACCGGGGGGGGGCAGATACGCAGTATTTT. The encoded protein is CASSYRGGADTQYF.

The rearrangement links TRBV19 to TRBJ1-2; D is undetermined. The V gene's germline CDR1 is LNHDA and CDR2 SQIVND (reference sequence). The V gene lost 6 bases and the J gene lost 3 bases, with 26 bases spanning the gap. The CDR3 sequence is 18 residues long. The CDR3 DNA reads TGTGCCAGTAGCAAACTAGATGGGATAGGCCTCAAGCACTATGGCTACACCTTC. It translates to CASSKLDGIGLKHYGYTF. The entire variable domain, with the rest obtained from reference TRBV19 and TRBJ1-2, is as follows: DGGITQSPKYLFRKEGQNVTLSCEQNLNHDAMYWYRQDPGQGLRLIYYSQIVNDFQKGDIAEGYSVSREKKESFPLTVTSAQKNPTAFYLCASSKLDGIGLKHYGYTFGSGTRLTVV.

The CDR3 here is CASSILTDPNYGYTF. The CDR3, as DNA: TGTGCCAGCAGTATACTGACAGATCCTAACTATGGCTACACCTTC. The chain employs TRBV6-1 and TRBJ1-2; D is possibly TRBD1 (5 bases). The CDR3 is 15 amino acids. Trimming shortened V by 5 bases and J by 0 bases, and 13 bases separated the two germline ends. Germline CDR1 reads MNHNS; CDR2 reads SASEGT.

This clone was seen a single time. The rearrangement uses TRBV5-1 and TRBJ2-5; 8 bases align to TRBD2. The V gene's germline CDR1 is SGHRS and CDR2 YFSETQ. With V trimmed by 4 bases and J by 5 bases, 4 bases remained unmatched. The CDR3 spans 13 residues. The CDR3 reads CASSEGLGETQYF. The CDR3 bases are TGCGCCAGCAGCGAGGGACTAGGGGAGACCCAGTACTTC.

This clone was observed a handful of times. This chain joins TRBV19 and TRBJ1-1; 7 bases align to TRBD1. CDR1 is LNHDA, CDR2 SQIVND, per germline (reference sequence). J lost 5 bases, V lost 7 bases, and 7 bases had no gene match. This CDR3 is built from 13 residues. The CDR3 nucleotides read TGTGCCAGTAAACCTTCAGGGGGAACTGAAGCTTTCTTT. Its translation is CASKPSGGTEAFF.

This clone was recorded once. The V and J genes are TRBV5-1 and TRBJ2-5; D may be TRBD2 (6 bases). Matching the DNA end better, TRBJ2-7 makes the J call doubtful. Per the germline V gene, CDR1 is SGHRS and CDR2 is YFSETQ. The length of the CDR3 is 15 residues. The CDR3 nucleotides read TGCGCCAGCAGCTCGGAGCCGGGACTGGCGTCCGAGCAGTACTTC. Its translation: CASSSEPGLASEQYF.

The chain carries TRBV19 and TRBJ1-6, with 7 bases lining up with TRBD1. CDR3 length: 13 amino acids. Trimming at V came to 5 bases and at J to 11 bases, leaving 6 bases not matched to a gene. Germline V gives CDR1 LNHDA, CDR2 SQIVND (reference sequence). The CDR3 region is CASSSTGVTPLHF. CDR3 in DNA: TGTGCCAGTAGTTCCACAGGGGTGACACCCCTCCACTTT.

The V and J genes are TRBV9 and TRBJ2-2; the match to TRBD2 covers 7 bases. The CDR3 length is 15 residues. With 3 bases clipped from V and 3 bases from J, the junction kept 5 bases outside the gene matches. Germline assignment: CDR1 SGDLS and CDR2 YYNGEE. CDR3 sequence (DNA): TGTGCCAGCAGCGCAGGACTAGTTTACACCGGGGAGCTGTTTTTT. Encoded protein: CASSAGLVYTGELFF.

The V and J genes are TRBV7-8 and TRBJ2-7, with D unresolved. Trimming cost V 4 bases and J 3 bases, with 10 bases left between them. The CDR3 has 13 residues. Germline CDR1 SGHVS, CDR2 FQNEAQ. CDR3 bases: TGTGCCAGCAGCTCCAATACGCGCTACGAGCAGTACTTC. Amino acid sequence: CASSSNTRYEQYF.

As regards this clone: At one of its ends the junction is not consistent with the germline gene, which may arise from a read error. The CDR3 protein is CASSTTSGGPTNAGELFF. The CDR3 nucleotides read TGTGCCAGCAGCACTACTAGCGGGGGCCCTACGAACGCCGGGGAGCTGTTTTTT. V gene TRBV13 combines with J gene TRBJ2-2, with 11 bases that match TRBD2. The CDR3 covers 18 residues. Germline V CDR1 and CDR2: PRHDT, FYEKMQ (reference sequence).

V and J are TRBV19 and TRBJ1-2, with D hard to call. Germline V gives CDR1 LNHDA, CDR2 SQIVND (reference sequence). This CDR3 has 13 residues. Trimming removed 5 bases from V and 5 bases from J, with 12 bases in between. Written as DNA, the CDR3 is TGTGCCAGTAGTTCAGGCCAAAGGTATGGCTACACCTTC. Its protein product is CASSSGQRYGYTF.

The chain couples TRBV5-5 to TRBJ2-1; weak D call: TRBD2 (6 bases). Trimming took 2 bases from V and 0 from J, leaving 9 bases between them. The germline gives CDR1 SGHKS, CDR2 YYEKEE (reference sequence). The CDR3 loop spans 15 amino acids. DNA for the CDR3: TGTGCCAGCAGCTTTTTGGGGGGCTCCTACAATGAGCAGTTCTTC. Amino acids: CASSFLGGSYNEQFF.

The V gene is TRBV18, the J gene TRBJ1-3, with 9 bases identical to TRBD1. The germline V gene has CDR1 KGHSH and CDR2 LQKENI. Trimming cost V 2 bases and J 2 bases; bases outside gene matches: 4. This CDR3 is built from 16 residues. The CDR3 protein is CASSPTDRGPGNTIYF. CDR3 bases: TGTGCCAGCTCACCAACGGACAGGGGCCCTGGAAACACCATATATTTT. Filled out from reference TRBV18 and TRBJ1-3, the complete variable domain reads NAGVMQNPRHLVRRRGQEARLRCSPMKGHSHVYWYRQLPEEGLKFMVYLQKENIIDESGMPKERFSAEFPKEGPSILRIQQVVRGDSAAYFCASSPTDRGPGNTIYFGEGSWLTVV.

To note about this clone: One end of the junction does not line up with germline, which may come from a read error. The chain recombines TRBV7-9 with TRBJ2-1; 9 nucleotides align to TRBD2. CDR3 size: 12 residues. Germline V gene data show CDR1 as SEHNR and CDR2 as FQNEAQ (reference sequence). The CDR3 DNA reads as TGTGCCAGCAGCCGTACTAGCGGGTCCATTCTCTTC. Protein sequence: CASSRTSGSILF.

As DNA, the CDR3 is TGTGCCAGCAGTGACTCAGGCCCAGGGTTCATGAACACTGAAGCTTTCTTT. Protein sequence: CASSDSGPGFMNTEAFF. The chain joins TRBV6-4 to TRBJ1-1; D perhaps matches TRBD1 (5 bases). Germline assignment: CDR1 MRHNA and CDR2 SNTAGT. CDR3 length: 17 residues. V was trimmed by 0 bases and J by 0 bases, leaving 14 bases between them.

The chain uses TRBV4-1 and TRBJ1-1; 8 nucleotides match TRBD1. Germline CDR1 MGHRA, CDR2 YSYEKL. The V segment lost 6 bases and the J segment 1 base; nucleotides outside the gene matches: 4. The CDR3 has 14 residues. This CDR3 reads CASRLQGENTEAFF. DNA of the CDR3: TGCGCCAGCAGGTTACAGGGGGAGAACACTGAAGCTTTCTTT.

V gene TRBV19 combines with J gene TRBJ1-1; D perhaps matches TRBD1 (6 bases). Germline V gene data show CDR1 as LNHDA and CDR2 as SQIVND (reference sequence). This CDR3 has 13 residues. The germline V and J ends were trimmed by 0 bases and 10 bases, with 12 bases remaining between them. CDR3 coding DNA: TGTGCCAGTAGTATAGATGCCAGGGGTCGAGCTTTCTTT. Amino acids: CASSIDARGRAFF.

This chain uses TRBV7-7 with TRBJ2-5; 9 bases fit TRBD2. Germline CDR1 reads SSHAT; CDR2 reads FNYEAQ (reference sequence). The CDR3 extends over 15 amino acids. Trimming took 5 bases from V and 2 from J; bases not matched to a gene: 6. This CDR3 is CASSRGLAGQETQYF. Written as DNA, the CDR3 is TGTGCCAGCAGCCGGGGGCTAGCGGGGCAAGAGACCCAGTACTTC.

The chain couples TRBV9 to TRBJ2-2; D perhaps matches TRBD1 (6 bases). Trimming cost V 3 bases and J 5 bases, with 17 bases left between them. The CDR3 runs to 16 residues. The germline CDR1 and CDR2 sequences are SGDLS and YYNGEE. CDR3 protein: CASSEGDVDRTGELFF. The DNA for the CDR3 is TGTGCCAGCAGCGAGGGGGACGTCGACCGGACCGGGGAGCTGTTTTTT.

Regarding this clone: An end of the junction does not agree with germline; a read error may underlie this. The chain has TRBV6-5 and TRBJ2-1, with TRBD2 matching over 8 bases. Germline V CDR1 and CDR2: MNHEY, SVGAGI. This CDR3 comprises 15 residues. CDR3 protein: CASSDSGGPNNEQFF. The CDR3 coding sequence is TGTGCCAGCAGTGACTCGGGGGGGCCGAACAATGAGCAGTTCTTC.